These 27 T cell receptor beta chains were sequenced from one sample in a study of blood T cell repertoires in COVID-19 (dated by TCRdb to the early 2020s). To prepare the library, the immunoSEQ multiplex PCR assay was applied. Held by TCRdb, this immuneACCESS table contains in-frame sequences only and omits some clones. Under half of the omission traces to an unresolved V gene where checked; the cause of the rest is unknown. This sample gives under 40,000 clones in total; roughly 90% of them show up just once. 35% to 50% of the sample lies in the top ten. Sequencing used peripheral blood. Receptors originate from a man in his 60s with active or convalescent COVID-19.

The genes are TRBV30 and TRBJ2-5; 10 nucleotides line up with TRBD2. The CDR3 length is 15 residues. J lost 3 bases, V lost 0 bases, and 4 bases had no gene match. Germline lookup yields CDR1 GTSNPN and CDR2 SVGIG (reference sequence). The CDR3 DNA reads TGTGCCTGGAGTGTAGGACTAGCGGACAAAGAGACCCAGTACTTC. This translates into CAWSVGLADKETQYF. The full variable domain, in which reference TRBV30 and TRBJ2-5 provide the parts outside the CDR3, is SQTIHQWPATLVQPVGSPLSLECTVEGTSNPNLYWYRQAAGRGLQLLFYSVGIGQISSEVPQNLSASRPQDRQFILSSKKLLLSDSGFYLCAWSVGLADKETQYFGPGTRLLVL.

This chain connects TRBV15 to TRBJ2-1, with no clear D. The germline V and J ends were trimmed by 0 bases and 3 bases, with 6 bases remaining between them. Germline V CDR1 and CDR2: LNHNV, YYDKDF (reference sequence). The CDR3 extends over 14 amino acids. The CDR3 is CATSRDLSYNEQFF. CDR3 in DNA: TGTGCCACCAGCAGAGATCTCAGCTACAATGAGCAGTTCTTC.

CDR3 region: CASNPSPGFAGAHYNEQFF. In nucleotides, the CDR3 is TGTGCCAGCAACCCTTCGCCCGGGTTTGCGGGGGCCCACTACAATGAGCAGTTCTTC. This chain joins TRBV11-2 and TRBJ2-1, with D perhaps TRBD2 (7 bases). The germline V gene encodes CDR1 SGHAT and CDR2 FQNNGV. CDR3 length equals 19 residues. V was clipped by 7 bases and J by 3 bases, with 28 bases between them.

The chain combines TRBV9 with TRBJ1-2; TRBD1 matches at 12 bases. Germline V gene lookup returns CDR1 SGDLS and CDR2 YYNGEE. The CDR3 contains 15 residues. Losses at the gene ends were 0 bases for V and 4 bases for J; bases not matched to a gene: 1. CDR3 region: CASSVGGQGAYGYTF. The CDR3 nucleotides are TGTGCCAGCAGCGTAGGGGGACAGGGGGCCTATGGCTACACCTTC.

This chain uses TRBV2 with TRBJ2-2; 7 bases are shared with TRBD1. This CDR3 contains 16 residues. The V gene end was trimmed by 5 bases and the J gene end by 3 bases; junction bases not matched to a gene: 9. Germline V gene sequence: CDR1 SNHLY, CDR2 FYNNEI. The CDR3, as DNA: TGTGCCAGCAGTAGGACAGGTGGGGGACACACCGGGGAGCTGTTTTTT. This translates into CASSRTGGGHTGELFF.

The CDR3 protein is CASSRDRGRSTIYF. In DNA, the CDR3 is TGTGCCAGCAGCCGGGACAGGGGAAGAAGCACCATATATTTT. V is TRBV28 and J is TRBJ1-3, with 10 bases that match TRBD1. With 6 bases clipped from V and 9 bases from J, the junction kept 8 bases outside the gene matches. The CDR3 covers 14 residues. In germline, CDR1 is MDHEN, CDR2 SYDVKM.

The gene calls are TRBV30 and TRBJ1-3, with no clear D. Trimming cost V 3 bases and J 2 bases, with 11 bases left between them. Germline CDR1 and CDR2: GTSNPN and SVGIG (reference sequence). This CDR3 contains 14 residues. CDR3 sequence reads: CAWRLWEAGNTIYF. The CDR3 nucleotides read TGTGCCTGGAGGTTATGGGAGGCTGGAAACACCATATATTTT.

Turning to this clone: This CDR3 fails to terminate in the conserved phenylalanine or tryptophan, so it likely reflects a read error. It is unclear where the CDR3 begins or ends on the DNA, so no DNA is shown, and the CDR3 is as TCRdb lists it. V usage is TRBV20-1 and J usage is TRBJ2-7; the table's D call, TRBD1, has no DNA check behind it. CDR1 and CDR2 (germline): DFQATT, SNEGSKA (reference sequence). Counting both end residues, the CDR3 totals 11 amino acids. CDR3 region: CSASNYPGKEI.

The chain couples TRBV28 to TRBJ1-1, with TRBD1 identical over 8 bases. The V gene's germline CDR1 is MDHEN and CDR2 SYDVKM. The CDR3 is made up of 15 amino acids. J lost 6 bases, V lost 6 bases, and 12 bases had no gene match. The CDR3 reads CASRGSRTGRPEAFF. CDR3 nucleotides: TGTGCCAGCAGGGGATCGCGGACAGGGCGGCCTGAAGCTTTCTTT.

This clone occurred a few times. The chain uses TRBV9 and TRBJ2-3; 7 nucleotides match TRBD2. The V gene's germline CDR1 is SGDLS and CDR2 YYNGEE. The CDR3 runs 16 residues. Trimming at V came to 3 bases and at J to 1 base, leaving 8 bases not matched to a gene. The CDR3, as DNA: TGTGCCAGCAGCGCCACAATGAGCGGGGGCACAGATACGCAGTATTTT. Protein product: CASSATMSGGTDTQYF.

The chain combines TRBV6-5 with TRBJ1-1, with D possibly being TRBD1 (6 bases). The germline V gene encodes CDR1 MNHEY and CDR2 SVGAGI. V was trimmed by 0 bases and J by 1 base, leaving 9 bases between them. CDR3 length: 15 amino acids. CDR3 DNA: TGTGCCAGCAGTTACTCGGGCAGGGGGAACACTGAAGCTTTCTTT. This gives the protein CASSYSGRGNTEAFF.

This clone was picked up one time. This chain links TRBV12-5 with TRBJ2-2; possible D gene TRBD2, 5 bases. CDR3 size: 16 residues. Trimming removed 5 bases from V and 3 bases from J, with 16 bases in between. From germline, CDR1 is LGHNT and CDR2 FRNRAP. The CDR3 here is CASGPRGGGDTGELFF. The CDR3 bases are TGTGCTAGTGGTCCCCGAGGAGGCGGTGACACCGGGGAGCTGTTTTTT.

The chain recombines TRBV11-2 with TRBJ2-6; tentative D call: TRBD1 (6 bases). Looked up from germline, CDR1 is SGHAT and CDR2 is FQNNGV. Trimming took off 5 bases at V and 2 bases at J, with 19 bases between the two ends. The CDR3 spans 18 residues. The CDR3 sequence: CASSRRDRLKAGANVLTF. The CDR3 DNA sequence: TGTGCCAGCAGCAGAAGAGACAGGCTGAAGGCTGGGGCCAACGTCCTGACTTTC.

This sequence joins TRBV11-2 and TRBJ1-5; the match to TRBD1 covers 8 bases. The V gene end was trimmed by 3 bases and the J gene end by 4 bases; junction bases not matched to a gene: 2. The germline V gene encodes CDR1 SGHAT and CDR2 FQNNGV. The CDR3 runs 14 residues. CDR3 nucleotides: TGTGCCAGCAGCTTGCGGACAGGGAATCAGCCCCAGCATTTT. Translation: CASSLRTGNQPQHF.

The chain combines TRBV7-6 with TRBJ2-3, with unresolved D. In germline, CDR1 is SGHVS, CDR2 FNYEAQ. The CDR3 has 15 residues. V was clipped by 1 base and J by 1 base, with 9 bases between them. DNA for the CDR3: TGTGCCAGCAGCTTAGACGGGTCGCGCACAGATACGCAGTATTTT. It specifies CASSLDGSRTDTQYF.

The V and J genes are TRBV3-1 (or the pseudogene TRBV3-2) and TRBJ1-3; tentatively, D is TRBD1 (5 bases). The V and J ends lost 2 bases and 0 bases respectively, with 11 bases between them. This CDR3 region has 16 residues. Germline loops: CDR1 LGHDT, CDR2 YNNKEL (reference sequence). The CDR3 is CASSQFTGISGNTIYF. The CDR3 DNA reads TGTGCCAGCAGCCAATTTACAGGAATCTCTGGAAACACCATATATTTT.

This chain connects TRBV12-5 to TRBJ1-6, with D uncertain. Trimming pared 1 base from V and 1 base from J, leaving 8 bases between. The CDR3 is 16 amino acids. Germline CDR1 and CDR2: LGHNT and FRNRAP. CDR3 nucleotide sequence: TGTGCTAGTGGTTTGGAAGCGCTTTCCTATAATTCACCCCTCCACTTT. Encoded protein: CASGLEALSYNSPLHF.

The CDR3 loop is CAITGIGYTF. In nucleotides, the CDR3 is TGCGCCATCACAGGGATCGGCTACACCTTC. The gene calls are TRBV10-1 and TRBJ1-2; the D gene is possibly TRBD1 (6 bases). This CDR3 region has 10 residues. V lost 10 bases and J lost 8, with 11 bases in between. Germline CDR1 and CDR2: WNHNN and SYGVQD (reference sequence).

This clone came up once. The J gene is TRBJ2-2, the V gene TRBV5-1, with TRBD1 as a possible D gene (5 bases). V lost 4 bases and J lost 10, with 23 bases in between. Germline CDR1 is SGHRS and CDR2 is YFSETQ. The CDR3 sequence is 16 residues long. DNA of the CDR3: TGCGCCAGCAGCCCCCCTCCCAGACCCCAGGGCTCGGAGCTGTTTTTT. As protein: CASSPPPRPQGSELFF.

V and J are TRBV3-1 (or the pseudogene TRBV3-2) and TRBJ2-7, with 10 bases fitting TRBD1. The CDR3 loop spans 16 amino acids. CDR1 LGHDT and CDR2 YNNKEL come from the germline V gene (reference sequence). With 5 bases clipped from V and 3 bases from J, the junction kept 10 bases outside the gene matches. In nucleotides, the CDR3 is TGTGCCAGCAGCAAAAACACCGGGACAGGGGTCTACGAGCAGTACTTC. It codes for CASSKNTGTGVYEQYF.

The chain has TRBV25-1 and TRBJ2-7; no firm D call. The CDR3 is made up of 13 amino acids. V shed 2 bases and J shed 6 bases, with 11 bases lying between them. Per the germline V gene, CDR1 is MGHDK and CDR2 is SYGVNS. DNA of the CDR3: TGTGCCAGCAGTGAACAGGCTGCCACCGAGCAGTACTTC. Amino acids: CASSEQAATEQYF.

This sequence joins TRBV10-3 and TRBJ1-4, with D unclear. The CDR3 totals 18 residues. CDR1 is ENHRY and CDR2 is SYGVKD in the germline V gene. The V and J ends lost 4 bases and 7 bases respectively, with 25 bases between them. In DNA, the CDR3 is TGTGCCATCAGTGGGTGGGAGGAAAATGATGGAGAGGCTGAAAAACTGTTTTTT. This sequence encodes CAISGWEENDGEAEKLFF.

CDR3: CASSLEPNTEAFF. The DNA of the CDR3 is TGTGCCAGCAGTCTGGAGCCGAACACTGAAGCTTTCTTT. The rearrangement links TRBV6-5 to TRBJ1-1; D gene ambiguous. Germline lookup yields CDR1 MNHEY and CDR2 SVGAGI. V was cut by 5 bases and J by 1 base, with 8 bases left in between. This CDR3 has 13 residues.

The rearrangement joins TRBV3-1 (or the pseudogene TRBV3-2) to TRBJ2-5; 8 nucleotides match TRBD1. Looked up from germline, CDR1 is LGHDT and CDR2 is YNNKEL (reference sequence). CDR3 length: 14 residues. After removal of 4 bases from V and 5 bases from J, the junction contained 6 bases not matched to a gene. The CDR3 loop reads CASSPADRVETQYF. In nucleotides, the CDR3 is TGTGCCAGCAGCCCGGCGGACAGGGTGGAGACCCAGTACTTC.

This clone has a single count. The rearrangement uses TRBV7-9 and TRBJ2-7, with D unclear. From germline, CDR1 is SEHNR and CDR2 FQNEAQ (reference sequence). The CDR3 extends over 13 amino acids. The V gene lost 3 bases and the J gene lost 1 base, with 7 bases spanning the gap. CDR3 residues: CASSFYSSYEQYF. The CDR3 nucleotides are TGTGCCAGCAGCTTTTACAGTTCCTACGAGCAGTACTTC.

The rearrangement uses TRBV18 and TRBJ2-1, with D hard to call. CDR1 and CDR2 from the germline V gene are KGHSH and LQKENI. Trimming pared 3 bases from V and 7 bases from J, leaving 10 bases between. CDR3 length: 13 residues. The CDR3 DNA reads as TGTGCCAGCTCACCCCCTTCTTCTAATGAGCAGTTCTTC. This gives the protein CASSPPSSNEQFF.

This sequence joins TRBV20-1 and TRBJ1-5; D is uncertain. Trimming took off 3 bases at V and 0 bases at J, with 6 bases between the two ends. CDR1 and CDR2 from the germline V gene are DFQATT and SNEGSKA (reference sequence). The CDR3 consists of 13 residues. The CDR3 region is CSASSDSNQPQHF. In DNA, the CDR3 is TGCAGTGCTAGTAGCGATAGCAATCAGCCCCAGCATTTT.